This T cell receptor beta chain was found in a study of molecular identifiers for immune sequencing clone quantification. V was clipped by 0 bases and J by 10 bases, with 22 bases between them. The CDR3 is 17 amino acids. The germline CDR1 and CDR2 sequences are LGHNA and YSLEER. The sample holds many counts of this clonotype. Bulk TCR libraries were made with methods that had been previously described and with listed TCR primers. Using its own MiXCR run on the PCR reads, TCRdb lists one record per CDR3 protein. This table has under 650,000 distinct CDR3 sequences, less than 20% appearing once. This clonotype was obtained from a human donor in good health. Some libraries in this study had Jurkat cell RNA spiked in. The gene calls are TRBV4-3 and TRBJ2-1; tentatively, D is TRBD2 (5 bases). Sequencing was performed on naive CD8+ T cells from blood, with Jurkat cell RNA spiked in. Subset reported: FACS-sorted CD8+CD4-CCR7+CD45RA+ naive T cells. The CDR3 DNA reads as TGCGCCAGCAGCCAAGAAGTGTGGGCGGGTCCTCGGCGAGAGCAGTTCTTC. The encoded protein is CASSQEVWAGPRREQFF.